The 27 T cell receptor beta chains below all came from one sample that was sequenced in a study of blood T cells in healthy people across ages. The use of a sample-barcoded 5' primer and a J-beta primer mix characterized a second PCR of about 7 to 12 cycles. TCRdb processed the 5' RACE reads anew with MiXCR; each CDR3 protein has one entry. The table records over 1,200,000 distinct CDR3 sequences, approximately 63% of them present only once. What was sequenced was blood. The receptors originated from a man aged 18 to 29 in good health.

V is TRBV11-2 and J is TRBJ2-4; the match to TRBD2 covers 12 bases. The CDR3 loop spans 16 amino acids. The ends lost 4 bases at V and 4 bases at J; junction bases unmatched: 5. Germline V gene data show CDR1 as SGHAT and CDR2 as FQNNGV. DNA for the CDR3: TGTGCCAGCAGCTCCTACGGGACTAGCGGGAAAAACATTCAGTACTTC. Its translation is CASSSYGTSGKNIQYF.

This clonotype was picked up a small number of times. J is TRBJ2-7 and V is TRBV5-5; D may be TRBD2 (5 bases). V lost 4 bases and J 0 bases, leaving 14 bases between the germline ends. The CDR3 contains 15 residues. Germline V gives CDR1 SGHKS, CDR2 YYEKEE (reference sequence). The CDR3 protein is CASSLDSVSSYEQYF. DNA of the CDR3: TGTGCCAGCAGCCTGGATAGCGTCAGCTCCTACGAGCAGTACTTC.

Only a few counts were recorded for this clonotype. This chain joins TRBV4-3 and TRBJ2-3; D is unclear. The CDR3 extends over 14 amino acids. The germline V and J ends were trimmed by 2 bases and 2 bases, with 8 bases remaining between them. CDR1 is LGHNA, CDR2 YSLEER, per germline. The CDR3 protein is CASSQISVTDTQYF. The CDR3 DNA reads TGCGCCAGCAGCCAAATCTCAGTCACAGATACGCAGTATTTT.

This chain links TRBV29-1 with TRBJ1-4, with D maybe TRBD1 (6 bases). There are 14 residues in the CDR3. Trimming left V 8 bases short and J 5 bases short, with 18 bases between. The germline CDR1 and CDR2 sequences are SQVTM and ANQGSEA. The CDR3, as DNA: TGCAGCCCCCGATCGGGACACTGGAATGAAAAACTGTTTTTT. It codes for CSPRSGHWNEKLFF. Looking up the rest from reference TRBV29-1 and TRBJ1-4 gives the full variable domain: SAVISQKPSRDICQRGTSLTIQCQVDSQVTMMFWYRQQPGQSLTLIATANQGSEATYESGFVIDKFPISRPNLTFSTLTVSNMSPEDSSIYLCSPRSGHWNEKLFFGSGTQLSVL.

There are a few counts of this clonotype. V gene TRBV7-9 combines with J gene TRBJ2-1, with 8 bases that match TRBD2. The CDR3 spans 16 residues. Germline V gene lookup returns CDR1 SEHNR and CDR2 FQNEAQ (reference sequence). V lost 1 base to trimming and J lost 2 bases; unmatched junction nucleotides: 4. The CDR3 spells CASSLVGGRTYNEQFF. In DNA, the CDR3 is TGTGCCAGCAGCTTAGTCGGCGGGAGGACCTACAATGAGCAGTTCTTC. The whole variable domain, filled in from reference TRBV7-9 and TRBJ2-1, reads DTGVSQNPRHKITKRGQNVTFRCDPISEHNRLYWYRQTLGQGPEFLTYFQNEAQLEKSRLLSDRFSAERPKGSFSTLEIQRTEQGDSAMYLCASSLVGGRTYNEQFFGPGTRLTVL.

The gene calls are TRBV20-1 and TRBJ1-1; D remains ambiguous. CDR3 length equals 13 residues. Between the trimmed V and J ends, which lost 2 bases and 0 bases, there was a span of 7 bases. CDR1 is DFQATT and CDR2 is SNEGSKA in the germline V gene (reference sequence). The DNA for the CDR3 is TGCAGTGCTAGACCAAACCTGAACACTGAAGCTTTCTTT. Amino acids: CSARPNLNTEAFF.

J is TRBJ1-1 and V is TRBV4-1; 7 nucleotides match TRBD1. This CDR3 contains 13 residues. V lost 3 bases to trimming and J lost 8 bases; unmatched junction nucleotides: 6. CDR1 is MGHRA, CDR2 YSYEKL, per germline. CDR3 bases: TGCGCCAGCAGCCAGCAACAGGGGTTAGAAGCTTTCTTT. Translated, it gives CASSQQQGLEAFF.

This clonotype was detected a few times. CDR3 amino acids: CSASFGLLSSYNEQFF. The CDR3 DNA is TGCAGTGCTAGTTTCGGTCTCCTCAGCTCCTACAATGAGCAGTTCTTC. This chain links TRBV20-1 with TRBJ2-1, with D hard to call. Per the germline V gene, CDR1 is DFQATT and CDR2 is SNEGSKA (reference sequence). Trimming cost V 3 bases and J 0 bases, with 15 bases left between them. This CDR3 comprises 16 residues.

The rearrangement links TRBV3-1 to TRBJ1-2, with TRBD1 as a possible D gene (6 bases). The CDR3 totals 17 residues. V was pared by 2 bases and J by 7 bases, with 23 bases between. CDR1 LGHDT and CDR2 YNNKEL come from the germline V gene (reference sequence). CDR3 DNA: TGTGCCAGCAGCCAAAAAGTGGGAAGTGGGGGCAGTGGTGGCTACACCTTC. Residues: CASSQKVGSGGSGGYTF.

This clonotype was seen a handful of times. This chain connects TRBV12-3 or TRBV12-4 to TRBJ1-1; D might be TRBD1 (5 bases). CDR3 length: 13 amino acids. Trimming removed 11 bases from V and 3 bases from J, with 16 bases in between. CDR3 DNA sequence: TGTGCCGGTAGTTTATTGGGGGACACTGAAGCTTTCTTT. Amino acids: CAGSLLGDTEAFF.

This clonotype was detected a few times. This sequence joins TRBV30 and TRBJ2-7; possibly TRBD1 for D (5 bases). Germline V CDR1 and CDR2: GTSNPN, SVGIG (reference sequence). V lost 2 bases, J lost 2 bases, and 13 bases lay in between. This CDR3 has 14 residues. The CDR3 coding sequence is TGTGCCTGGAGTCCCGACAGTGTAACCTACGAGCAGTACTTC. Translating gives CAWSPDSVTYEQYF.

This sequence joins TRBV12-3 or TRBV12-4 and TRBJ1-1; 8 bases map to TRBD1. Unmatched junction bases numbered 7, after V lost 6 bases and J lost 1 base. CDR3 size: 15 residues. CDR3 in DNA: TGTGCCAGCAGGCAAGACAGGGGCGGGAACACTGAAGCTTTCTTT. This gives the protein CASRQDRGGNTEAFF.

This clonotype was picked up a small number of times. V is TRBV6-6 and J is TRBJ2-1; D is ambiguous. Per the germline V gene, CDR1 is MNHNY and CDR2 is SVGAGI (reference sequence). The CDR3 loop spans 12 amino acids. V lost 0 bases to trimming and J lost 9 bases, with 6 bases between them. CDR3 nucleotides: TGTGCCAGCAGTTACTCGATCATTGAGCAGTTCTTC. It encodes CASSYSIIEQFF.

This clonotype turned up a few times. The V call is TRBV21-1, the J call TRBJ2-5; the table's D call TRBD1 went unverified against the DNA. TRBV21-1 counts as a pseudogene. This CDR3 contains 14 residues. CDR3: CARGFRQKSSTQYF. The CDR3 DNA sequence: TGTGCCAGGGGGTTCAGACAGAAGAGTAGCACCCAGTACTTC.

This clonotype showed up just a few times. V gene TRBV27 combines with J gene TRBJ1-1; D is undetermined. With 8 bases removed from V and 5 bases from J, the gap between germline ends came to 21 bases. CDR3 length: 15 amino acids. The germline gives CDR1 MNHEY, CDR2 SMNVEV (reference sequence). This chain's CDR3 is CASGPGETGRTEAFF. The CDR3 DNA reads as TGTGCCAGCGGCCCCGGGGAGACGGGGAGGACTGAAGCTTTCTTT.

The table lists this clonotype with a count of one. J is TRBJ1-6 and V is TRBV2; perhaps TRBD1 as D (6 bases). The V end was cut by 6 bases, the J end by 3 bases, with 12 bases between. The CDR3 runs 15 residues. Germline CDR1 and CDR2: SNHLY and FYNNEI. The CDR3 nucleotides read TGTGCCAGCAGCTACGACAGGCTCTATAATTCACCCCTCCACTTT. Protein sequence: CASSYDRLYNSPLHF.

V is TRBV20-1 and J is TRBJ2-4, with a tentative D call TRBD2 (6 bases). The last part of the DNA fits TRBJ2-7 better; the J call may be wrong. The CDR3 contains 13 residues. CDR1 and CDR2 from the germline V gene are DFQATT and SNEGSKA (reference sequence). Here the CDR3 reads CSAGRDWIYEQYF. The CDR3 bases are TGCAGTGCCGGCCGGGACTGGATCTACGAGCAGTACTTC.

The chain has TRBV27 and TRBJ2-7; 7 bases are a match to TRBD2. V was pared by 3 bases and J by 1 base, with 3 bases of the junction left unmatched. In germline, CDR1 is MNHEY, CDR2 SMNVEV (reference sequence). CDR3 length: 14 residues. The CDR3 sequence is CASSFLAASYEQYF. CDR3 nucleotide sequence: TGTGCCAGCAGTTTCCTAGCGGCTTCCTACGAGCAGTACTTC.

This clonotype was recorded a few times. J is TRBJ2-7 and V is TRBV20-1; 8 bases align to TRBD2. With V trimmed by 3 bases and J by 3 bases, 10 bases remained unmatched. The germline gives CDR1 DFQATT, CDR2 SNEGSKA (reference sequence). CDR3 length equals 15 residues. CDR3 sequence reads: CSARVPGGRSYEQYF. DNA of the CDR3: TGCAGTGCTAGGGTCCCCGGCGGGAGGAGCTACGAGCAGTACTTC.

V gene TRBV7-6 combines with J gene TRBJ2-1; TRBD2 matches at 10 bases. The CDR3 is 14 residues long. CDR1 SGHVS and CDR2 FNYEAQ come from the germline V gene. V lost 4 bases and J lost 5; bases outside the gene matches: 2. This chain's CDR3 is CASSSTSGHNEQFF. The CDR3 DNA reads as TGTGCCAGCAGCTCGACTAGCGGGCACAATGAGCAGTTCTTC.

This rearrangement joins TRBV28 to TRBJ2-5, with 8 nucleotides matching TRBD1. The CDR3 extends over 17 amino acids. CDR1 MDHEN and CDR2 SYDVKM come from the germline V gene. V lost 0 bases, J lost 1 base, and 7 bases stayed unmatched. The CDR3 DNA reads as TGTGCCAGCAGTTTATGGACAGGGGATACCTTCCAAGAGACCCAGTACTTC. Protein product: CASSLWTGDTFQETQYF.

This clonotype has only one observation. The chain recombines TRBV20-1 with TRBJ2-1, with 7 bases aligning to TRBD1. This CDR3 has 15 residues. Germline values: CDR1 DFQATT, CDR2 SNEGSKA (reference sequence). V was clipped by 0 bases and J by 4 bases; unmatched bases: 6. DNA of the CDR3: TGCAGTGCTAGAGATGACAGGGAATATTACAATGAGCAGTTCTTC. This encodes CSARDDREYYNEQFF.

The chain links TRBV7-2 to TRBJ1-1; 9 positions agree with TRBD1. The V and J ends lost 2 bases and 7 bases, in that order; junction bases with no gene match: 5. Germline-derived CDR1 and CDR2 are SGHTA and FQGNSA. The CDR3 is 14 amino acids. The CDR3 here is CASSLTTGGSEAFF. The CDR3 nucleotides are TGTGCCAGCAGCTTAACGACAGGGGGAAGTGAAGCTTTCTTT.

Remarks on this clonotype: Compared with germline, one end of the junction differs, possibly owing to a read error. The gene calls are TRBV28 and TRBJ2-6; weak D call: TRBD1 (6 bases). The CDR3 has 17 amino acids. Germline CDR1 is MDHEN and CDR2 is SYDVKM. This chain's CDR3 is CASSNAGDISGANVLTF. CDR3 nucleotides: TGTGCTAGCAGTAACGCAGGGGACATCTCTGGGGCCAACGTCCTGACTTTC.

Only a few counts were recorded for this clonotype. The rearrangement links TRBV7-9 to TRBJ2-1, with 14 bases matching TRBD2. The CDR3 extends over 17 amino acids. V gave up 6 bases and J gave up 8 bases; unmatched junction bases: 12. CDR1 SEHNR and CDR2 FQNEAQ come from the germline V gene (reference sequence). CDR3: CASRSGLAGVFRDEQFF. CDR3 sequence (DNA): TGTGCCAGCAGATCGGGACTAGCGGGAGTATTCAGGGATGAGCAGTTCTTC.

In its sample, this clonotype was seen a few times. The chain has TRBV20-1 and TRBJ2-1; 9 bases fit TRBD2. The CDR3 has 15 residues. The V and J ends lost 5 bases and 1 base, in that order; junction bases with no gene match: 6. Germline V gene lookup returns CDR1 DFQATT and CDR2 SNEGSKA (reference sequence). In DNA form, the CDR3 reads TGCAGTGCTCGTAGCGGGGGCACTTCCTACAATGAGCAGTTCTTC. This encodes CSARSGGTSYNEQFF.

The rearrangement joins TRBV5-6 to TRBJ2-5; D could derive from TRBD1 or TRBD2 (5 bases each). Germline V CDR1 and CDR2: SGHDT, YYEEEE. CDR3 length: 15 residues. V was cut by 0 bases and J by 4 bases, with 13 bases left in between. CDR3 region: CASSLVGDTSETQYF. In DNA form, the CDR3 reads TGTGCCAGCAGCTTGGTGGGGGATACCTCAGAGACCCAGTACTTC.